The text below deals with one T cell receptor beta chain. The record originates from a study of blood T cell repertoires in COVID-19. The study drew participants aged about 18 to 95 years from 20 to 30 US areas. The method was immunoSEQ multiplex PCR; TCRdb's version includes in-frame clones alone and lacks a portion of them. The sample holds 250,000 to 300,000 clones, about nine tenths seen once. The sequenced material came from PBMCs or T cells enriched from blood (not recorded which). This TCR came from a woman between 40 and 50 years old who had recovered from COVID-19.

The CDR3 is CASSVGWTTEQYF. The CDR3, as DNA: TGTGCCAGCAGCGTAGGATGGACAACCGAGCAGTACTTC. This rearrangement joins TRBV9 to TRBJ2-7; D is perhaps TRBD1 (5 bases). The CDR3 runs to 13 residues. Germline V CDR1 and CDR2: SGDLS, YYNGEE. V was pared by 0 bases and J by 6 bases, with 10 bases between.